This T cell receptor (beta chain) was recorded in a study of cytomegalovirus exposure and HLA in healthy donors. Notes on the study in general: Overall, around 160 TCR beta chains were annotated as cytomegalovirus-associated. The finding came from a later analysis; first-cohort TCR clusters tended to co-occur in the roughly 110 validation repertoires.

Regarding this clone: What it recognizes is unknown.

The repertoire was sequenced with immunoSEQ multiplex PCR; TCRdb's copy has only in-frame clones and lacks some. The profile covers more than 95,000 clones, with about nine tenths appearing a single time and 2% to 2.5% taken by the ten largest. CDR1 is SNHLY, CDR2 FYNNEI, per germline. Trimming removed 4 bases from V and 5 bases from J; junction bases left unmatched: 5. This CDR3 spans 15 amino acids. Sequences were obtained from PBMCs. The rearrangement joins TRBV2 to TRBJ2-4; 10 nucleotides align to TRBD2. The sequence came from a woman aged 18-29 years in good health and CMV-seronegative. The chain's CDR3 is CASSATGTSENIQYF. The CDR3 coding sequence is TGTGCCAGCAGTGCCACCGGGACTAGCGAAAACATTCAGTACTTC.